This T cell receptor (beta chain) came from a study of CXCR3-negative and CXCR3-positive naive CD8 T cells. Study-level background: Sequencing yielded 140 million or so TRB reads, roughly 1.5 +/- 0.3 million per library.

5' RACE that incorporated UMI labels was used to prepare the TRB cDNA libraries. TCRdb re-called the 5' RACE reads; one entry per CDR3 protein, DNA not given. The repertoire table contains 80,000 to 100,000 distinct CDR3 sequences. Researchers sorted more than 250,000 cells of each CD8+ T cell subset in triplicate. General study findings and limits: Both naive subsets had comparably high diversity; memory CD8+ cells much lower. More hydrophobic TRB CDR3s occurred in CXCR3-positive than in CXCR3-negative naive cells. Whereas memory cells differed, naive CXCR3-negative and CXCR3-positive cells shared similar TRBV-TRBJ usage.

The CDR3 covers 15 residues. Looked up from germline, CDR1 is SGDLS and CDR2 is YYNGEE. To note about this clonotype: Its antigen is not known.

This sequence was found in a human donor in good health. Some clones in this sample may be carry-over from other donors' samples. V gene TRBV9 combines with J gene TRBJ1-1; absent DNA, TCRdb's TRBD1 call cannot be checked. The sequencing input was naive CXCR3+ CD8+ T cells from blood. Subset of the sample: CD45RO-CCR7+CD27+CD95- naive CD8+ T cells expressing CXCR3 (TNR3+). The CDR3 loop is CASSLGQGLNTEAFF.